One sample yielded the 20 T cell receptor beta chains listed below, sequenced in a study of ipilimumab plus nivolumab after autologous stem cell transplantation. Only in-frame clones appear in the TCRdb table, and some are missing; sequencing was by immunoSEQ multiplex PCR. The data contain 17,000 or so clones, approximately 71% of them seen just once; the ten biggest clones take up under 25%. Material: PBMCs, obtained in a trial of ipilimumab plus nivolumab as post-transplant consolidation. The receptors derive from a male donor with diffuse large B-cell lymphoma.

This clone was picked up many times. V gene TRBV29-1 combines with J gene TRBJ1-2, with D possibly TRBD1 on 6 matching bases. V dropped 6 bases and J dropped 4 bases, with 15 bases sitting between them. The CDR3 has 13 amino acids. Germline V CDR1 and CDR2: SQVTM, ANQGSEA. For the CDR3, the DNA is TGCAGCGTGGGGGCCCCCACGGGCTATGGCTACACCTTC. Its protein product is CSVGAPTGYGYTF.

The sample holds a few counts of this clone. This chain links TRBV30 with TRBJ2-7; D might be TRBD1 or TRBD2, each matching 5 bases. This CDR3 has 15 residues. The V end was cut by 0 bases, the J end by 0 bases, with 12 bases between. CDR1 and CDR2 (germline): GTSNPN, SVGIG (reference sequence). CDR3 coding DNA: TGTGCCTGGAGTGTAACCGGGGCCTACTCCTACGAGCAGTACTTC. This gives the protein CAWSVTGAYSYEQYF.

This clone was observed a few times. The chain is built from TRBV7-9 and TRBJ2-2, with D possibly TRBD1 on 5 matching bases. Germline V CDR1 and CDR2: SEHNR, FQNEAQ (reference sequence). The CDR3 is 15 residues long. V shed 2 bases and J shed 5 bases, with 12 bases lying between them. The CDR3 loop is CASSLLGPMTGELFF. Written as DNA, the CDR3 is TGTGCCAGCAGCTTACTGGGGCCCATGACCGGGGAGCTGTTTTTT.

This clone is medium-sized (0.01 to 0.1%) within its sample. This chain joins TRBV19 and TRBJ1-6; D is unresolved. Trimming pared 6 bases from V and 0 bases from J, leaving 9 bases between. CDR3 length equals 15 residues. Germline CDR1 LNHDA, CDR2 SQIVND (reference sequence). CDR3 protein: CASSGGSSYNSPLHF. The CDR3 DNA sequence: TGTGCCAGTAGCGGCGGGAGCTCCTATAATTCACCCCTCCACTTT.

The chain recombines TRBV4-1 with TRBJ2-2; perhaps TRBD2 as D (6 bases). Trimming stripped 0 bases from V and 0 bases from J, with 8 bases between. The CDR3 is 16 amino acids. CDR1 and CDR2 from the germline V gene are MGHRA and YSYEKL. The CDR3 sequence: CASSQEWGANTGELFF. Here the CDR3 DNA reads TGCGCCAGCAGCCAAGAATGGGGGGCGAACACCGGGGAGCTGTTTTTT.

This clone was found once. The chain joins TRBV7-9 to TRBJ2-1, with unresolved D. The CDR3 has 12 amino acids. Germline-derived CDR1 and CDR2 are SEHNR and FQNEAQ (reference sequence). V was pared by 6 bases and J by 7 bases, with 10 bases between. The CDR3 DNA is TGTGCCAGCAGGGAAGACTGGAATGAGCAGTTCTTC. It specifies CASREDWNEQFF.

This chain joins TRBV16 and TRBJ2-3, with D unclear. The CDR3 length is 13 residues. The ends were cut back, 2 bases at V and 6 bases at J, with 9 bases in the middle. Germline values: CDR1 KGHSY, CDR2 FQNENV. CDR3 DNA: TGTGCCAGCAGCCAACCGGAAACTGATACGCAGTATTTT. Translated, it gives CASSQPETDTQYF.

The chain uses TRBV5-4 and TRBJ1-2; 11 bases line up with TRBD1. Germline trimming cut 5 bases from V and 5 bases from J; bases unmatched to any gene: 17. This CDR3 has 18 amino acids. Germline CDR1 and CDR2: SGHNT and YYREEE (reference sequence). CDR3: CASRPPSGTGGTGYGYTF. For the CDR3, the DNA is TGTGCCAGCAGACCCCCCTCCGGGACAGGGGGGACTGGGTATGGCTACACCTTC.

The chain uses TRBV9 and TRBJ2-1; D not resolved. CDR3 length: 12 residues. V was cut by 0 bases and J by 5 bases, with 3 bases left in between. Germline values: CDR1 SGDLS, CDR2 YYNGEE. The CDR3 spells CASSVGHNEQFF. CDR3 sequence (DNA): TGTGCCAGCAGCGTAGGTCACAATGAGCAGTTCTTC.

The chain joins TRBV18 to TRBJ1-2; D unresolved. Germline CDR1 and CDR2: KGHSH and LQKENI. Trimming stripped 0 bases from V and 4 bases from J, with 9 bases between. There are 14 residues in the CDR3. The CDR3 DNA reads TGTGCCAGCTCACCACCGTCCAGTGTCTATGGCTACACCTTC. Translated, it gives CASSPPSSVYGYTF. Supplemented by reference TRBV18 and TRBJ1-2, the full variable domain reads NAGVMQNPRHLVRRRGQEARLRCSPMKGHSHVYWYRQLPEEGLKFMVYLQKENIIDESGMPKERFSAEFPKEGPSILRIQQVVRGDSAAYFCASSPPSSVYGYTFGSGTRLTVV.

The CDR3 reads CASTLLGGDSPLHF. CDR3 in DNA: TGTGCCAGCACCCTACTTGGGGGGGATTCACCCCTCCACTTT. This chain links TRBV2 with TRBJ1-6; tentative D call: TRBD1 (5 bases). Germline CDR1 reads SNHLY; CDR2 reads FYNNEI. Trimming cost V 7 bases and J 8 bases, with 15 bases left between them. This CDR3 has 14 residues.

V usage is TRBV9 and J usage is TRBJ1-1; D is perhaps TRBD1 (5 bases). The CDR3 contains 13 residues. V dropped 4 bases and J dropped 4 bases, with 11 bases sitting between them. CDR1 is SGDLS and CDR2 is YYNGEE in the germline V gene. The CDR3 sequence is CASSRGEGTEAFF. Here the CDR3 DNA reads TGTGCCAGCAGCCGGGGGGAAGGCACTGAAGCTTTCTTT. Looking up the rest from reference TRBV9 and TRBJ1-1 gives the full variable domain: DSGVTQTPKHLITATGQRVTLRCSPRSGDLSVYWYQQSLDQGLQFLIQYYNGEERAKGNILERFSAQQFPDLHSELNLSSLELGDSALYFCASSRGEGTEAFFGQGTRLTVV.

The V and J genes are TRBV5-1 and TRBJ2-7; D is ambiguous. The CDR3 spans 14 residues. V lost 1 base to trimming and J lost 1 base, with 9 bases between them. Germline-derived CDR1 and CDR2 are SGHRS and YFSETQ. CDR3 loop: CASSLTYLSYEQYF. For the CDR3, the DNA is TGCGCCAGCAGCTTGACATATTTATCCTACGAGCAGTACTTC.

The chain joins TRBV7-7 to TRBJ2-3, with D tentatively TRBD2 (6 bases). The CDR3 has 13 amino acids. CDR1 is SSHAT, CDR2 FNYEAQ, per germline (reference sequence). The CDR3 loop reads CATREVGADTQYF. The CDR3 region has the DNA TGTGCTACGAGGGAGGTCGGCGCAGATACGCAGTATTTT.

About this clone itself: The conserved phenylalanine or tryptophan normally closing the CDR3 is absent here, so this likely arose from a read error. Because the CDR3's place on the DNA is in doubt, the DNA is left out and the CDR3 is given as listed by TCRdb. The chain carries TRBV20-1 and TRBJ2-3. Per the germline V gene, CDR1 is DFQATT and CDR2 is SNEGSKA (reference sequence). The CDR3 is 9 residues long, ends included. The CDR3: CSARATCFR.

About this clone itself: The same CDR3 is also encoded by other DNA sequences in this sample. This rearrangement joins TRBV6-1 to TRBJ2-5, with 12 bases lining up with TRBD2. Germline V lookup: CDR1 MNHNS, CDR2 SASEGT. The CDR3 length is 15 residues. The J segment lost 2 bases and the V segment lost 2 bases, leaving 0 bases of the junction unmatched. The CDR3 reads CASSELAGGQETQYF. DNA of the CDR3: TGTGCCAGCAGTGAACTAGCGGGAGGGCAAGAGACCCAGTACTTC.

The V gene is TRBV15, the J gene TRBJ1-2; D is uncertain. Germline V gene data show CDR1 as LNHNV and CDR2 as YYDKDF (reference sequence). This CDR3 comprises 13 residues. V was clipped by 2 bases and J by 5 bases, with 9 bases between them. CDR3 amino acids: CATSRPMEYGYTF. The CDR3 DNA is TGTGCCACCAGCAGACCCATGGAGTATGGCTACACCTTC.

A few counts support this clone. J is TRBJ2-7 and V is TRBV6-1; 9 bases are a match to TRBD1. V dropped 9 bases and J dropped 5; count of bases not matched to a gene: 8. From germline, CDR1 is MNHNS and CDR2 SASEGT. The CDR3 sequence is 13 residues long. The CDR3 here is CASTGTGLNEQYF. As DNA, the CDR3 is TGTGCCAGTACCGGGACAGGGCTAAACGAGCAGTACTTC.

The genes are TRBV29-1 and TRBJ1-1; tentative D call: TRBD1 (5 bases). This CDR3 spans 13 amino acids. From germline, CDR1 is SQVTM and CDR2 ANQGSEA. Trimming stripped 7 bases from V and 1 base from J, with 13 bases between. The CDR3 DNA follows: TGCAGCGCCGAAGCAGGGTCGAACACTGAAGCTTTCTTT. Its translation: CSAEAGSNTEAFF.

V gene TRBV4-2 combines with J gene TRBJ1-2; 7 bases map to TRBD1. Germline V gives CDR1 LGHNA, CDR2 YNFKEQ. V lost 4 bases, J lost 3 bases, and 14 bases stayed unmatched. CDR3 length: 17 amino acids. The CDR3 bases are TGTGCCAGCAGCCCATTAACCGGGGGAGGGGGCGACTATGGCTACACCTTC. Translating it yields CASSPLTGGGGDYGYTF.